The T cell receptor (beta chain) under discussion was sequenced for a study of blood T cell repertoires in COVID-19. Overall study: Researchers got acute and convalescent COVID-19 samples from the United States, Italy and Spain.

TCRdb keeps only in-frame clones here, not all; method: immunoSEQ multiplex PCR. In the table there are some 140,000 clones, 79% of which are singletons. Germline loops: CDR1 MDHEN, CDR2 SYDVKM. J was trimmed by 13 bases and V by 6 bases; bases with no gene match: 12. The CDR3 extends over 14 amino acids. The sequenced material came from peripheral blood. The receptor was isolated from a man between 60 and 75 years old with acute or convalescent COVID-19. The chain links TRBV28 to TRBJ1-6, with 7 bases matching TRBD1. The CDR3 is CASSNQGQAGPLHF. The CDR3 nucleotides read TGTGCCAGCAGCAATCAAGGACAGGCGGGTCCCCTCCACTTT.